The 17 T cell receptor beta chains below come from one sample, sequenced in a study of blood T cell repertoires in COVID-19. TCRdb's table, derived via immunoSEQ multiplex PCR, lists solely in-frame clones and lacks some. Seen here are approximately 250,000 clones, about nine tenths observed once, and the top ten hold approximately 4%. Material for sequencing was PBMCs or T cells enriched from blood (not recorded which). The receptors derive from a woman aged 30 to 39 with acute COVID-19.

The chain employs TRBV13 and TRBJ1-6; weak D call: TRBD1 (6 bases). The germline gives CDR1 PRHDT, CDR2 FYEKMQ (reference sequence). V was shortened by 0 bases and J by 9 bases, with 15 bases between the two germline ends. This CDR3 is 16 amino acids long. The CDR3 sequence: CASSLGAGVGGSPLHF. The DNA of the CDR3 is TGTGCCAGCAGCTTAGGGGCAGGGGTCGGCGGTTCACCCCTCCACTTT.

The chain couples TRBV29-1 to TRBJ2-7, with 7 bases identical to TRBD1. The germline V gene encodes CDR1 SQVTM and CDR2 ANQGSEA. Trimming removed 7 bases from V and 0 bases from J; junction bases left unmatched: 6. The CDR3 spans 13 residues. The CDR3 loop reads CSAVTGDSYEQYF. The CDR3 DNA sequence: TGCAGCGCCGTTACAGGGGACTCCTACGAGCAGTACTTC.

J is TRBJ1-1 and V is TRBV2; D remains ambiguous. The germline gives CDR1 SNHLY, CDR2 FYNNEI. The length of the CDR3 is 11 residues. Trimming pared 1 base from V and 9 bases from J, leaving 6 bases between. CDR3 nucleotides: TGTGCCAGCAGTGAAGGAGGGAAAGCTTTCTTT. Translating it yields CASSEGGKAFF. Full variable domain (missing parts from reference TRBV2 and TRBJ1-1): EPEVTQTPSHQVTQMGQEVILRCVPISNHLYFYWYRQILGQKVEFLVSFYNNEISEKSEIFDDQFSVERPDGSNFTLKIRSTKLEDSAMYFCASSEGGKAFFGQGTRLTVV.

In its sample, this clone was seen a few times. This chain uses TRBV7-9 with TRBJ2-7, with TRBD2 matching over 7 bases. This CDR3 has 16 residues. The J segment lost 0 bases and the V segment lost 5 bases, leaving 10 bases of the junction unmatched. Germline CDR1 is SEHNR and CDR2 is FQNEAQ (reference sequence). CDR3 loop: CASSNNSGLFSYEQYF. The CDR3 nucleotides read TGTGCCAGCAGCAACAATAGCGGGCTCTTCTCCTACGAGCAGTACTTC.

Here the CDR3 DNA reads TGTGCCAGCAGCTTAAATCTTTTGGCAGAGCAGTACTTC. Amino acids: CASSLNLLAEQYF. This chain links TRBV7-3 with TRBJ2-7, with unresolved D. The germline V gene encodes CDR1 SGHTA and CDR2 FQGTGA. The CDR3 runs to 13 residues. V was pared by 1 base and J by 7 bases, with 11 bases between.

This clone appeared a single time. V and J are TRBV3-1 (or the pseudogene TRBV3-2) and TRBJ2-1; D is possibly TRBD2 (7 bases). The CDR3 is 15 residues long. Germline lookup yields CDR1 LGHDT and CDR2 YNNKEL (reference sequence). V shed 7 bases and J shed 9 bases, with 22 bases lying between them. As DNA, the CDR3 is TGTGCCAGCAACGCGCGGGGGCAGGGGCGAAGTGAGCAGTTCTTC. It encodes CASNARGQGRSEQFF.

Notes on this clone: The CDR3 end shows no conserved phenylalanine or tryptophan, and so a read error is likely. The limits of the CDR3 on the DNA are not certain, so only TCRdb's listed CDR3 is given. The chain links TRBV5-1 to TRBJ1-6. The CDR3 region is 11 residues in length, termini included. Germline V gene data show CDR1 as SGHRS and CDR2 as YFSETQ. This CDR3 reads CASSSWTGRGS.

The chain links TRBV19 to TRBJ2-1; 13 nucleotides match TRBD2. This CDR3 has 15 residues. V trimming: 7 bases; J trimming: 8 bases; junction bases outside the gene matches: 8. Germline values: CDR1 LNHDA, CDR2 SQIVND (reference sequence). For the CDR3, the DNA is TGTGCCAGTACCCCGCGGACTAGCGGGAGCTATGAGCAGTTCTTC. Translation: CASTPRTSGSYEQFF.

This rearrangement joins TRBV3-1 (or the pseudogene TRBV3-2) to TRBJ2-1, with D perhaps matching TRBD2 (6 bases). CDR3 size: 13 residues. In germline, CDR1 is LGHDT, CDR2 YNNKEL (reference sequence). The V and J ends lost 0 bases and 10 bases respectively, with 10 bases between them. The CDR3 DNA reads TGTGCCAGCAGCCAAGATACCCTAGCGGAGCAGTTCTTC. This codes for CASSQDTLAEQFF.

This clone was seen only once. This chain links TRBV2 with TRBJ1-4; D ambiguous. Between the trimmed V and J ends, which lost 3 bases and 10 bases, there was a span of 6 bases. CDR1 and CDR2 from the germline V gene are SNHLY and FYNNEI. This CDR3 is 11 amino acids long. Written as DNA, the CDR3 is TGTGCCAGCAGTGATACTCGAAAACTGTTTTTT. Amino acids: CASSDTRKLFF.

This clone was observed a single time. The rearrangement joins TRBV5-1 to TRBJ2-3; the D gene is possibly TRBD1 (5 bases). The CDR3 sequence is 14 residues long. Germline V gives CDR1 SGHRS, CDR2 YFSETQ. The V and J ends lost 5 bases and 2 bases respectively, with 12 bases between them. CDR3 DNA: TGCGCCAGCAGGGGCAGGGATCTCACAGATACGCAGTATTTT. Translation gives CASRGRDLTDTQYF. Supplemented by reference TRBV5-1 and TRBJ2-3, the full variable domain reads KAGVTQTPRYLIKTRGQQVTLSCSPISGHRSVSWYQQTPGQGLQFLFEYFSETQRNKGNFPGRFSGRQFSNSRSEMNVSTLELGDSALYLCASRGRDLTDTQYFGPGTRLTVL.

This chain connects TRBV28 to TRBJ2-7, with a weak D call TRBD1 (5 bases). CDR3 length: 15 residues. Germline loops: CDR1 MDHEN, CDR2 SYDVKM. Trimming removed 10 bases from V and 2 bases from J, with 21 bases in between. The CDR3 sequence: CANLGARLGTYEQYF. The CDR3 DNA is TGTGCCAACCTAGGGGCCAGACTGGGGACCTACGAGCAGTACTTC.

The J gene is TRBJ2-5, the V gene TRBV4-1; 8 bases are a match to TRBD2. Germline assignment: CDR1 MGHRA and CDR2 YSYEKL. The CDR3 has 17 amino acids. V dropped 1 base and J dropped 4; count of bases not matched to a gene: 11. The chain's CDR3 is CASSQVWRSGSRETQYF. The CDR3 coding sequence is TGCGCCAGCAGCCAAGTCTGGAGGAGCGGGAGCCGAGAGACCCAGTACTTC.

The DNA for the CDR3 is TGTGCCAGCAGTCGGACAGGGATCTCCTACGAGCAGTACTTC. This codes for CASSRTGISYEQYF. The rearrangement joins TRBV6-2 or TRBV6-3 to TRBJ2-7, with 8 bases aligning to TRBD1. Trimming took 5 bases from V and 0 from J; bases not matched to a gene: 3. Germline loops: CDR1 MNHEY, CDR2 SVGEGT. This CDR3 has 14 residues.

The V call is TRBV4-2, the J call TRBJ2-1, with D perhaps TRBD2 (6 bases). Trimming cost V 1 base and J 3 bases, with 16 bases left between them. The CDR3 is 17 amino acids. Germline V gene sequence: CDR1 LGHNA, CDR2 YNFKEQ. Written as DNA, the CDR3 is TGTGCCAGCAGCCAAGCTCGTGCTGGCGGGATCTACAATGAGCAGTTCTTC. Translated, it gives CASSQARAGGIYNEQFF.

The chain is built from TRBV3-1 (or the pseudogene TRBV3-2) and TRBJ2-7; D ambiguous. Trimming took 1 base from V and 5 from J, leaving 18 bases between them. This CDR3 is built from 16 residues. The germline V gene encodes CDR1 LGHDT and CDR2 YNNKEL (reference sequence). In DNA form, the CDR3 reads TGTGCCAGCAGCCAAGGTCTGGGCAGTAGTGTCAACGAGCAGTACTTC. Protein sequence: CASSQGLGSSVNEQYF.

The chain joins TRBV4-1 to TRBJ1-2; TRBD1 matches 8 bases. From germline, CDR1 is MGHRA and CDR2 YSYEKL. This CDR3 has 18 amino acids. Unmatched junction bases numbered 12, after V lost 0 bases and J lost 3 bases. CDR3 region: CASSQDIEQGVAHYGYTF. The DNA of the CDR3 is TGCGCCAGCAGCCAAGATATCGAACAGGGGGTGGCACACTATGGCTACACCTTC.